This record looks at one T cell receptor (beta chain) sequence and its context. CDR3 length: 14 amino acids. Germline values: CDR1 SGDLS, CDR2 YYNGEE. V was cut by 0 bases and J by 7 bases, with 11 bases left in between. The sample originates from a study of T-cell reconstitution after alpha-beta-depleted transplantation in children. Unique molecular identifiers tagged the TCRbeta library. TCRdb analysed the PCR reads with MiXCR anew, one entry per CDR3 protein. The sample carries some 400,000 distinct CDR3 sequences, about a fifth recorded once. The material sequenced was PBMCs from the stem cell graft donor, taken from the stem cell graft. The sequence derives from a human donor who donated a stem cell graft to a child with acute myeloid leukemia. The V and J genes are TRBV9 and TRBJ2-1; the D is unclear. The CDR3 DNA sequence: TGTGCCAGCAGCGTAGATAATAAGGCAAATGAGCAGTTCTTC. It yields the protein CASSVDNKANEQFF.